This TCR beta chain was sequenced during a study of post-analysis software for immune sequencing data. In the study overall: Included among the disease courses, which were recorded for the cohort, were relapsing-remitting, secondary progressive and progressive-relapsing multiple sclerosis.

Per the germline V gene, CDR1 is SGHTA and CDR2 is FQGNSA. The CDR3 is 16 residues long. TCR beta libraries were prepared from cDNA with unique molecular identifiers. Starting from approximately 1 to 10 million T cells, the study yielded about 500,000 cDNA molecules. TCRdb fed the PCR reads into MiXCR, producing one record per CDR3 protein. The sample lists about 260,000 distinct CDR3 sequences; 36% were seen once. Findings and caveats of the study: TRBV segments more frequent in patients than in controls numbered five and included TRBV5-6, TRBV5-1 and TRBV20-1. Analysis by F measure revealed that same-batch samples clustered strongly together.

In regard to this clonotype: Its antigen remains unknown.

The TCR comes from a girl aged 10-17 years with multiple sclerosis. The gene calls are TRBV7-2 and TRBJ2-5; 8 bases map to TRBD1. The J call may be in error: the DNA end matches TRBJ2-7 better. The sequenced sample consisted of blood. The CDR3 DNA sequence: TGTGCCAGCAGCTGGAGCCGGGACAGGTCCACCTACGAGCAGTACTTC. Encoded protein: CASSWSRDRSTYEQYF.